This T cell receptor (beta chain) is from a study of T cell responses to AZD1222 COVID-19 vaccine. The study, taken as a whole, reports: Researchers report vaccine-associated CD4 TCRs spanning spike, with dominance at 160-218 and 743-854. Close to half of spike-specific TCRs reportedly recognize unmutated variant regions. There were mostly white British donors and more females than males, and clonal diversity was possibly underestimated.

The repertoire was sequenced with immunoSEQ multiplex PCR; TCRdb's copy has only in-frame clones and lacks some. The sample has approximately 140,000 clones; approximately 95% are singletons. Details on this clone: The antigen is undetermined.

The V gene lost 6 bases and the J gene lost 4 bases, with 18 bases spanning the gap. Germline CDR1 MDHEN, CDR2 SYDVKM. The CDR3 sequence is 15 residues long. The genes are TRBV28 and TRBJ1-1, with D possibly being TRBD1 (5 bases). The starting material was peripheral blood, obtained on day 0 of MenACWY control vaccination. The receptor was derived from an adult in good health. This chain's CDR3 is CASRKATVRGTEAFF. Written as DNA, the CDR3 is TGTGCCAGCAGAAAGGCGACCGTTAGGGGCACTGAAGCTTTCTTT.